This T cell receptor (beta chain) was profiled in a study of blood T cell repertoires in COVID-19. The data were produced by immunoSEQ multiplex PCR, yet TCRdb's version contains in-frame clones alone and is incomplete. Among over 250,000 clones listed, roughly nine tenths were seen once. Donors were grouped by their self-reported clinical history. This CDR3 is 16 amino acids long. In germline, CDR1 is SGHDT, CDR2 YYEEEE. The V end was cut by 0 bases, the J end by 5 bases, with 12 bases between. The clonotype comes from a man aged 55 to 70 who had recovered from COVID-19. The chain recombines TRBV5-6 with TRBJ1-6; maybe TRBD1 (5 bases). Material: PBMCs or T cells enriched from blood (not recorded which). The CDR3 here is CASSLALGQDNSPLHF. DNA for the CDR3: TGTGCCAGCAGCTTGGCCCTTGGACAAGATAATTCACCCCTCCACTTT.